One sample yielded the 13 T cell receptor beta chains listed below, sequenced in a study of regulatory T cells in long-lasting Graves disease (dated by TCRdb to the early 2020s). This specimen's time point label, per the study, means: newly diagnosed GD, antithyroid drugs for less than 3 months. For both TCR sequencing and RNA sequencing, RNA was extracted from PBMCs using TRIzol. Library preparation used multiplex PCR. Instrument used: Illumina HiSeq 4000. TCR beta libraries were built with iRepertoire HTBI primers and Arm-PCR amplification of CDR3 regions. The public reads were run again by TCRdb, first through fastp at Q25 and then through MiXCR, and only productive beta chains were kept. All rows with the same CDR3 protein become a single entry with the most common DNA and genes. In all, the sample holds hundreds of thousands of distinct CDR3 sequences, and about 16% of those were seen once. The leading ten clones occupy 20% to 25% of the sample.

This same sample was also part of a study on T cells in Graves' hyperthyroidism and ophthalmopathy.

Material: peripheral blood mononuclear cells (PBMCs), obtained at new diagnosis, from a patient treated with antithyroid drugs. The receptors come from a woman aged 35-65 years with Graves disease. Donor details come from another sample of the same person, matched by shared clones.

A word on this clonotype: A clone one base away is much larger, so this may be a read error. Since the CDR3 does not end with the conserved phenylalanine or tryptophan, this likely comes from a read error. It is unclear where the CDR3 begins or ends on the DNA, so no DNA is shown, and the CDR3 is as TCRdb lists it. The V call is TRBV7-2, the J call TRBJ2-1; TRBD1, the table's D call, was not compared with the DNA. Per the germline V gene, CDR1 is SGHTA and CDR2 is FQGNSA. 13 amino acids form the CDR3, both terminal residues included. The CDR3 loop reads CASSPSYPGREFS.

The chain recombines TRBV4-1 with TRBJ2-5; tentative D call: TRBD1 (5 bases). Per germline, CDR1 MGHRA and CDR2 YSYEKL. CDR3 length: 12 amino acids. V lost 2 bases to trimming and J lost 7 bases, with 8 bases between them. CDR3 nucleotides: TGCGCCAGCAGCCAAATTGGGGCGACCCAGTACTTC. It codes for CASSQIGATQYF.

This clonotype has just one count. At one end the junction does not follow the germline gene, possibly because of a read error. J is TRBJ2-2 and V is TRBV3-1; D is possibly TRBD1 (5 bases). The CDR3 runs to 14 residues. The germline V gene encodes CDR1 LGHDT and CDR2 YNNKEL (reference sequence). The CDR3 sequence is CASGQLRDTGELFF. CDR3 bases: TGTGCCAGCGGCCAACTCAGGGACACCGGGGAGCTGTTTTTT.

This clonotype has at least ten counts. The chain couples TRBV5-1 to TRBJ2-1, with TRBD1 as a possible D gene (6 bases). Germline values: CDR1 SGHRS, CDR2 YFSETQ. V lost 0 bases and J lost 3, with 13 bases in between. The CDR3 runs 16 residues. CDR3 coding DNA: TGCGCCAGCAGCTTGGACAGGGTAGGGGGCTACAATGAGCAGTTCTTC. Amino acid sequence: CASSLDRVGGYNEQFF.

This clonotype was observed at least ten times. This chain joins TRBV5-1 and TRBJ2-3; D unresolved. The CDR3 length is 14 residues. Per the germline V gene, CDR1 is SGHRS and CDR2 is YFSETQ. Trimming removed 1 base at V and 0 bases at J, with 6 bases between. The CDR3 DNA sequence: TGCGCCAGCAGCTTGAAGTCTAGCACAGATACGCAGTATTTT. Its protein product is CASSLKSSTDTQYF.

The chain carries TRBV4-1 and TRBJ2-5; no definite D call. Germline V CDR1 and CDR2: MGHRA, YSYEKL. CDR3 length: 14 amino acids. V dropped 1 base and J dropped 5 bases, with 11 bases sitting between them. The CDR3 reads CASSQVPRLETQYF. The CDR3 bases are TGCGCCAGCAGCCAAGTTCCCAGACTGGAGACCCAGTACTTC.

The sample holds one count of this clonotype. The J gene is TRBJ2-4, the V gene TRBV6-8; the D call may be TRBD1 or TRBD2 (5 bases each). Germline CDR1 is MNHGY and CDR2 is SAAAGT. V was shortened by 6 bases and J by 3 bases, with 12 bases between the two germline ends. The CDR3 is 14 residues long. CDR3 protein: CASSLQEVKNIQYF. DNA for the CDR3: TGTGCCAGCAGCTTACAGGAGGTCAAAAACATTCAGTACTTC.

The chain links TRBV11-3 to TRBJ2-7, with no clear D. V shed 0 bases and J shed 3 bases, with 9 bases lying between them. The CDR3 is 14 amino acids. Germline loops: CDR1 SGHNT, CDR2 YENEEA. CDR3 sequence reads: CASSLDRISYEQYF. The CDR3 DNA follows: TGTGCCAGCAGCTTAGATAGGATCAGCTACGAGCAGTACTTC.

At least ten counts were recorded for this clonotype. This chain joins TRBV6-1 and TRBJ2-7; tentatively, D is TRBD1 (5 bases). Germline V lookup: CDR1 MNHNS, CDR2 SASEGT. The germline V and J ends were trimmed by 6 bases and 3 bases, with 12 bases remaining between them. This CDR3 spans 13 amino acids. The CDR3 region is CASSQGKNYEQYF. CDR3 bases: TGTGCCAGCAGCCAGGGAAAAAACTACGAGCAGTACTTC.

The CDR3 nucleotides are TGCAGCGTTGAACGATACGGGACCCCTCCCTACGAGCAGTACTTC. It codes for CSVERYGTPPYEQYF. This chain joins TRBV29-1 and TRBJ2-7; perhaps D is TRBD1 or TRBD2 (5 bases each). Germline loops: CDR1 SQVTM, CDR2 ANQGSEA. There are 15 residues in the CDR3. Between the trimmed V and J ends, which lost 2 bases and 2 bases, there was a span of 16 bases.

Many counts were recorded for this clonotype. The rearrangement uses TRBV6-5 and TRBJ2-2, with TRBD2 matching 10 bases. The CDR3 sequence is 15 residues long. Germline CDR1 MNHEY, CDR2 SVGAGI. The V and J ends lost 4 bases and 2 bases, in that order; junction bases with no gene match: 1. CDR3: CASSWTSGNTGELFF. The CDR3, as DNA: TGTGCCAGCAGTTGGACTAGCGGAAACACCGGGGAGCTGTTTTTT.

This clonotype was picked up a small number of times. The V call is TRBV10-3, the J call TRBJ1-1; D unclear. Trimming removed 6 bases from V and 0 bases from J, with 11 bases in between. There are 14 residues in the CDR3. Germline V gene lookup returns CDR1 ENHRY and CDR2 SYGVKD. In nucleotides, the CDR3 is TGTGCCATCAGATCGACACTCATGAACACTGAAGCTTTCTTT. It encodes CAIRSTLMNTEAFF.

The sample holds many counts of this clonotype. CDR3 in amino acids: CATTGTGERDEQFF. DNA of the CDR3: TGTGCCACGACAGGGACAGGGGAACGAGATGAGCAGTTCTTC. This rearrangement joins TRBV19 to TRBJ2-1; 10 bases fit TRBD1. The V and J ends lost 10 bases and 8 bases, in that order; junction bases with no gene match: 11. This CDR3 spans 14 amino acids. Germline V CDR1 and CDR2: LNHDA, SQIVND (reference sequence). The variable domain in full, completed from reference TRBV19 and TRBJ2-1, reads DGGITQSPKYLFRKEGQNVTLSCEQNLNHDAMYWYRQDPGQGLRLIYYSQIVNDFQKGDIAEGYSVSREKKESFPLTVTSAQKNPTAFYLCATTGTGERDEQFFGPGTRLTVL.